These 8 T cell receptor beta chains were sequenced from one sample in a study of cytomegalovirus exposure and HLA in healthy donors. The study ran its PCR with 60 Vbeta and 13 Jbeta primers. TCRdb's copy holds only in-frame clones and misses some; the assay was immunoSEQ multiplex PCR. The repertoire holds 250,000 to 350,000 clones, with about 90% as singletons. The sample taken for sequencing was PBMCs. All receptors come from a woman between 18 and 29 years old in good health and CMV-seronegative.

V gene TRBV2 combines with J gene TRBJ1-2, with no clear D. V was trimmed by 5 bases and J by 3 bases, leaving 16 bases between them. This CDR3 has 15 amino acids. Germline assignment: CDR1 SNHLY and CDR2 FYNNEI. The CDR3 spells CASSPDGDSDYGYTF. CDR3 DNA: TGTGCCAGCAGTCCCGACGGAGATTCTGACTATGGCTACACCTTC.

The rearrangement joins TRBV9 to TRBJ2-3; TRBD2 agrees at 7 bases. J gave up 4 bases and V 3 bases, and 8 bases lay outside the gene matches. CDR3 length: 15 amino acids. Looked up from germline, CDR1 is SGDLS and CDR2 is YYNGEE. The CDR3 sequence is CASSDLAEEADTQYF. The CDR3 DNA reads as TGTGCCAGCAGCGATCTAGCGGAGGAGGCAGATACGCAGTATTTT.

The V and J genes are TRBV4-1 and TRBJ2-6; 8 bases are shared with TRBD1. This CDR3 region has 19 residues. Germline lookup yields CDR1 MGHRA and CDR2 YSYEKL. V was clipped by 0 bases and J by 0 bases; unmatched bases: 7. Written as DNA, the CDR3 is TGCGCCAGCAGCCAAGATAAGGGACAGGCGGACTCTGGGGCCAACGTCCTGACTTTC. Residues: CASSQDKGQADSGANVLTF.

This clone was seen a few times. The chain links TRBV21-1 to TRBJ2-7; the DNA was not compared with TRBD1, the D call given in the table. TRBV21-1 counts as a pseudogene. The CDR3 covers 15 residues. In nucleotides, the CDR3 is TGTGCCAGCAGCAAATTTTTGTCAGGTGTCAACGAGCAGTACTTC. This translates into CASSKFLSGVNEQYF.

V gene TRBV5-1 combines with J gene TRBJ1-1, with a possible D match to TRBD1 (5 bases). CDR3 size: 14 residues. V dropped 2 bases and J dropped 2 bases, with 10 bases sitting between them. The germline V gene encodes CDR1 SGHRS and CDR2 YFSETQ. Here the CDR3 DNA reads TGCGCCAGCAGCTTCGGGGGTTTCAACACTGAAGCTTTCTTT. Protein product: CASSFGGFNTEAFF.

This chain uses TRBV6-4 with TRBJ1-1; D is possibly TRBD1 (5 bases). CDR1 is MRHNA, CDR2 SNTAGT, per germline. The length of the CDR3 is 19 residues. V shed 2 bases and J shed 0 bases, with 22 bases lying between them. Here the CDR3 reads CASSDRVWVRAPLNTEAFF. The DNA for the CDR3 is TGTGCCAGCAGTGACAGAGTTTGGGTCAGGGCCCCCTTGAACACTGAAGCTTTCTTT.

The chain couples TRBV7-2 to TRBJ2-1; D unclear. Trimming left V 1 base short and J 4 bases short, with 5 bases between. Germline-derived CDR1 and CDR2 are SGHTA and FQGNSA. This CDR3 is 13 amino acids long. This CDR3 is CASSLVFYNEQFF. The CDR3 nucleotides read TGTGCCAGCAGCTTAGTATTTTACAATGAGCAGTTCTTC. The whole variable domain, remainder taken from reference TRBV7-2 and TRBJ2-1, is GAGVSQSPSNKVTEKGKDVELRCDPISGHTALYWYRQSLGQGLEFLIYFQGNSAPDKSGLPSDRFSAERTGGSVSTLTIQRTQQEDSAVYLCASSLVFYNEQFFGPGTRLTVL.

The V gene is TRBV5-1, the J gene TRBJ1-4; TRBD1 agrees at 7 bases. V shed 4 bases and J 7 bases; nucleotides not matched to a gene: 7. The CDR3 spans 14 residues. Germline V CDR1 and CDR2: SGHRS, YFSETQ. CDR3 DNA: TGCGCCAGCAGCCCCTGGACAGGACCTGAAAAACTGTTTTTT. Amino acids: CASSPWTGPEKLFF.